What follows describes a single TCR beta chain. Per the study methods: Reference gene primer amplification gave estimated nucleated cell counts. Here immunoSEQ multiplex PCR was the method, and the copy in TCRdb shows in-frame clones only, minus some. The D gene and trimming were derived from the DNA, and the V and J assignments and clone size from that table. The sample lists around 250,000 clones; around 81% were seen once. The data were obtained in a study of blood T cell repertoires in COVID-19. Whole-study context: Samples of COVID-19 (acute and convalescent) were obtained from the United States, Italy and Spain. In each case, the material was cDNA or gDNA derived from T cells, B-cell-depleted T cells, or PBMCs.

Germline V gives CDR1 MNHEY, CDR2 SVGAGI. The CDR3 spans 14 residues. The J segment lost 8 bases and the V segment lost 8 bases, leaving 6 bases of the junction unmatched. The genes are TRBV6-5 and TRBJ2-2, with TRBD2 identical over 12 bases. Sequencing was performed on peripheral blood. The TCR comes from a man aged 50-59 years with active or convalescent COVID-19. Here the CDR3 reads CASHLAGGRGELFF. The CDR3 nucleotides read TGTGCCAGCCATCTAGCGGGGGGGCGAGGGGAGCTGTTTTTT.